Each of the 25 T cell receptor beta chains below was sequenced from the same sample in a study of identifying expanded T cells in peripheral blood. Clones were read by immunoSEQ multiplex PCR, and TCRdb kept only the in-frame ones, dropping some. The sample consists of some 77,000 clones, about 88% of them appearing once. The material sequenced was blood. Receptors originate from a person between 18 and 75 years old in good health.

The chain joins TRBV7-2 to TRBJ2-2; 15 bases match TRBD2. V gave up 5 bases and J gave up 0 bases; unmatched junction bases: 4. This CDR3 has 18 residues. Germline loops: CDR1 SGHTA, CDR2 FQGNSA. This CDR3 reads CASSRGLAGGSNTGELFF. The CDR3 DNA sequence: TGTGCCAGCAGCCGCGGACTAGCGGGGGGGTCGAACACCGGGGAGCTGTTTTTT.

This sequence joins TRBV6-6 and TRBJ2-7; the D gene is possibly TRBD1 (6 bases). V was trimmed by 7 bases and J by 3 bases, leaving 10 bases between them. CDR1 and CDR2 from the germline V gene are MNHNY and SVGAGI (reference sequence). The CDR3 is 12 amino acids. The CDR3 region is CASTGAGYEQYF. The CDR3 DNA follows: TGTGCCAGCACAGGGGCCGGCTACGAGCAGTACTTC.

The gene calls are TRBV15 and TRBJ2-2, with a tentative D call TRBD2 (6 bases). CDR1 is LNHNV, CDR2 YYDKDF, per germline (reference sequence). The CDR3 has 15 residues. Trimming removed 2 bases from V and 5 bases from J, with 12 bases in between. CDR3 amino acids: CATSRSGTGTGELFF. Here the CDR3 DNA reads TGTGCCACCAGCAGATCAGGGACTGGGACCGGGGAGCTGTTTTTT.

The V and J genes are TRBV7-9 and TRBJ2-3; no clear D. The CDR3 covers 14 residues. CDR1 and CDR2 from the germline V gene are SEHNR and FQNEAQ (reference sequence). V was trimmed by 4 bases and J by 1 base, leaving 9 bases between them. The CDR3 is CASSYGRRTDTQYF. In DNA, the CDR3 is TGTGCCAGCAGCTATGGACGACGCACAGATACGCAGTATTTT.

The chain is built from TRBV11-3 and TRBJ2-2; TRBD2 is a possible D gene (6 bases). V gave up 2 bases and J gave up 4 bases, with 11 bases separating them. The CDR3 contains 15 residues. Germline V CDR1 and CDR2: SGHNT, YENEEA. The CDR3 sequence is CASSLRGTGTGELFF. Written as DNA, the CDR3 is TGTGCCAGCAGCTTACGGGGGACGGGCACCGGGGAGCTGTTTTTT.

The V and J genes are TRBV11-2 and TRBJ2-3, with TRBD2 identical over 7 bases. Trimming removed 0 bases from V and 3 bases from J; junction bases left unmatched: 6. The CDR3 extends over 16 amino acids. Germline loops: CDR1 SGHAT, CDR2 FQNNGV. The CDR3 coding sequence is TGTGCCAGCAGCTTAGAGTTCGGGGGGTCGACAGATACGCAGTATTTT. Protein sequence: CASSLEFGGSTDTQYF.

V and J are TRBV9 and TRBJ1-4; 12 bases agree with TRBD1. After removal of 4 bases from V and 4 bases from J, the junction contained 17 bases not matched to a gene. The CDR3 covers 20 residues. CDR1 and CDR2 from the germline V gene are SGDLS and YYNGEE. This CDR3 is CASSSPPGGQGADSNEKLFF. The CDR3 DNA reads as TGTGCCAGCAGCTCGCCACCTGGGGGACAGGGGGCGGATAGTAATGAAAAACTGTTTTTT.

The V gene is TRBV9, the J gene TRBJ2-1, with TRBD1 matching over 7 bases. CDR3 length: 16 amino acids. The ends lost 0 bases at V and 6 bases at J; junction bases unmatched: 9. CDR1 SGDLS and CDR2 YYNGEE come from the germline V gene. The chain's CDR3 is CASSVALRGRANEQFF. CDR3 DNA sequence: TGTGCCAGCAGCGTAGCTCTGAGGGGGCGAGCCAATGAGCAGTTCTTC. Full variable domain (rest looked up from reference TRBV9 and TRBJ2-1): DSGVTQTPKHLITATGQRVTLRCSPRSGDLSVYWYQQSLDQGLQFLIQYYNGEERAKGNILERFSAQQFPDLHSELNLSSLELGDSALYFCASSVALRGRANEQFFGPGTRLTVL.

In this sample, this clone turned up once. The chain joins TRBV6-5 to TRBJ2-6; D ambiguous. The germline CDR1 and CDR2 sequences are MNHEY and SVGAGI. This CDR3 contains 15 residues. V lost 7 bases, J lost 0 bases, and 10 bases lay in between. CDR3 sequence reads: CASTKEYSGANVLTF. The CDR3 bases are TGTGCCAGCACGAAGGAGTACTCTGGGGCCAACGTCCTGACTTTC.

This clone showed up just once. This rearrangement joins TRBV28 to TRBJ2-3; 8 bases are a match to TRBD2. The trim removed 5 bases at V and 0 bases at J, leaving 16 bases unmatched. The CDR3 runs 19 residues. The germline gives CDR1 MDHEN, CDR2 SYDVKM. The CDR3 DNA reads TGTGCCAGCAGTGCTTGGGTGGCGGGGGGCACCCTTAGCACAGATACGCAGTATTTT. Residues: CASSAWVAGGTLSTDTQYF.

The chain uses TRBV4-3 and TRBJ1-6; 10 nucleotides agree with TRBD1. CDR3 size: 15 residues. CDR1 and CDR2 (germline): LGHNA, YSLEER. V lost 0 bases to trimming and J lost 12 bases; unmatched junction nucleotides: 5. The CDR3 nucleotides are TGCGCCAGCAGCCAAGATCTGGGGGACAGGGGACCCCTCCACTTT. Translated: CASSQDLGDRGPLHF.

The J gene is TRBJ2-1, the V gene TRBV7-9; TRBD2 matches at 10 bases. This CDR3 is built from 18 residues. CDR1 SEHNR and CDR2 FQNEAQ come from the germline V gene (reference sequence). After removal of 3 bases from V and 1 base from J, the junction contained 9 bases not matched to a gene. Here the CDR3 DNA reads TGTGCCAGCAGCTTTCCTAGCGGGGGACCTGGGTCCTACAATGAGCAGTTCTTC. Translated, it gives CASSFPSGGPGSYNEQFF.

This rearrangement joins TRBV27 to TRBJ2-1, with 9 positions matching TRBD2. The CDR3 spans 17 residues. Looked up from germline, CDR1 is MNHEY and CDR2 is SMNVEV (reference sequence). J was trimmed by 9 bases and V by 4 bases; bases with no gene match: 16. This CDR3 reads CASSSGIGRGGLGEQFF. CDR3 DNA sequence: TGTGCCAGCAGTTCTGGGATTGGGCGGGGGGGCCTTGGTGAGCAGTTCTTC.

The chain recombines TRBV19 with TRBJ2-1; no reliable D call. Trimming took off 5 bases at V and 0 bases at J, with 11 bases between the two ends. This CDR3 has 15 residues. Germline V gene sequence: CDR1 LNHDA, CDR2 SQIVND (reference sequence). Here the CDR3 reads CASSLTVSSYNEQFF. The CDR3 DNA is TGTGCCAGTAGTTTGACGGTTAGCTCCTACAATGAGCAGTTCTTC.

The V and J genes are TRBV6-5 and TRBJ2-1; 15 bases match TRBD2. Germline CDR1 and CDR2: MNHEY and SVGAGI. The CDR3 extends over 15 amino acids. Trimming cost V 6 bases and J 8 bases; bases outside gene matches: 5. CDR3 sequence reads: CASRRTSGGADEQFF. Here the CDR3 DNA reads TGTGCCAGCAGGCGGACTAGCGGGGGGGCGGATGAGCAGTTCTTC.

The chain joins TRBV14 to TRBJ1-3, with 8 bases lining up with TRBD1. Unmatched junction bases numbered 9, after V lost 4 bases and J lost 4 bases. The CDR3 length is 16 residues. Germline V gives CDR1 SGHDN, CDR2 FVKESK. In nucleotides, the CDR3 is TGTGCCAGCAGCCCGGACAGGGTTTATTGGGGAAACACCATATATTTT. Encoded protein: CASSPDRVYWGNTIYF.

The gene calls are TRBV4-1 and TRBJ2-7; 8 bases are shared with TRBD1. The CDR3 totals 13 residues. CDR1 and CDR2 (germline): MGHRA, YSYEKL. Trimming removed 4 bases from V and 5 bases from J; junction bases left unmatched: 4. CDR3 DNA: TGCGCCAGCAGCCCGACAGGGGCAAACGAGCAGTACTTC. Amino acids: CASSPTGANEQYF.

The gene calls are TRBV5-6 and TRBJ2-7; perhaps TRBD2 as D (5 bases). Trimming took off 3 bases at V and 3 bases at J, with 13 bases between the two ends. CDR1 is SGHDT and CDR2 is YYEEEE in the germline V gene. The CDR3 is 14 amino acids. CDR3 sequence (DNA): TGTGCCAGCAGCTCGACGGACGGGGTCTACGAGCAGTACTTC. Protein product: CASSSTDGVYEQYF.

The rearrangement uses TRBV4-1 and TRBJ2-3; unclear D gene. V shed 5 bases and J shed 0 bases, with 9 bases lying between them. Germline-derived CDR1 and CDR2 are MGHRA and YSYEKL. The CDR3 runs to 14 residues. The CDR3 loop is CASSSWQSTDTQYF. Written as DNA, the CDR3 is TGCGCCAGCAGCTCATGGCAGAGCACAGATACGCAGTATTTT.

The genes are TRBV7-9 and TRBJ2-6; 7 bases line up with TRBD1. CDR3 length equals 16 residues. V was clipped by 5 bases and J by 0 bases; unmatched bases: 4. CDR1 and CDR2 (germline): SEHNR, FQNEAQ (reference sequence). For the CDR3, the DNA is TGTGCCAGCAGCCGGGGACAGCACTCTGGGGCCAACGTCCTGACTTTC. Amino acids: CASSRGQHSGANVLTF. The full variable domain, in which reference TRBV7-9 and TRBJ2-6 provide the parts outside the CDR3, is DTGVSQNPRHKITKRGQNVTFRCDPISEHNRLYWYRQTLGQGPEFLTYFQNEAQLEKSRLLSDRFSAERPKGSFSTLEIQRTEQGDSAMYLCASSRGQHSGANVLTFGAGSRLTVL.

The chain combines TRBV7-9 with TRBJ2-7; TRBD1 might be the D (6 bases). V lost 5 bases and J 2 bases, leaving 13 bases between the germline ends. Germline-derived CDR1 and CDR2 are SEHNR and FQNEAQ (reference sequence). The CDR3 is 14 residues long. CDR3 bases: TGTGCCAGCAGCCCTCAGGGACATCCCTACGAGCAGTACTTC. Translated: CASSPQGHPYEQYF.

CDR3 coding DNA: TGTGCCAGCAGCCAATCAGGCACCCTGGGATTCGGGCCCCAGCATTTT. Protein: CASSQSGTLGFGPQHF. This chain joins TRBV16 and TRBJ1-5; D gene uncertain. Germline V gene data show CDR1 as KGHSY and CDR2 as FQNENV. V lost 0 bases to trimming and J lost 9 bases, with 18 bases between them. CDR3 length: 16 residues.

Details on this clone: The junction and the germline gene differ at one end; a read error may be behind it. This sequence joins TRBV4-2 and TRBJ2-5, with 7 bases matching TRBD2. The CDR3 runs to 11 residues. CDR1 is LGHNA, CDR2 YNFKEQ, per germline. The DNA for the CDR3 is TGTGCCAGCAGCCAAGGGACTAGGTTGCACTTC. Residues: CASSQGTRLHF.

V gene TRBV5-4 combines with J gene TRBJ2-7, with 8 bases that match TRBD1. Germline CDR1 is SGHNT and CDR2 is YYREEE (reference sequence). The V segment lost 4 bases and the J segment 1 base; nucleotides outside the gene matches: 7. The length of the CDR3 is 15 residues. CDR3 protein: CASSAGQGISYEQYF. The CDR3 DNA sequence: TGTGCCAGCAGCGCCGGACAGGGAATATCCTACGAGCAGTACTTC.

This sequence joins TRBV7-2 and TRBJ2-7, with 7 bases matching TRBD2. After removal of 0 bases from V and 4 bases from J, the junction contained 3 bases not matched to a gene. The CDR3 totals 14 residues. Germline loops: CDR1 SGHTA, CDR2 FQGNSA. Here the CDR3 reads CASSLAGGTYEQYF. The CDR3 region has the DNA TGTGCCAGCAGCTTAGCGGGGGGGACTTACGAGCAGTACTTC.